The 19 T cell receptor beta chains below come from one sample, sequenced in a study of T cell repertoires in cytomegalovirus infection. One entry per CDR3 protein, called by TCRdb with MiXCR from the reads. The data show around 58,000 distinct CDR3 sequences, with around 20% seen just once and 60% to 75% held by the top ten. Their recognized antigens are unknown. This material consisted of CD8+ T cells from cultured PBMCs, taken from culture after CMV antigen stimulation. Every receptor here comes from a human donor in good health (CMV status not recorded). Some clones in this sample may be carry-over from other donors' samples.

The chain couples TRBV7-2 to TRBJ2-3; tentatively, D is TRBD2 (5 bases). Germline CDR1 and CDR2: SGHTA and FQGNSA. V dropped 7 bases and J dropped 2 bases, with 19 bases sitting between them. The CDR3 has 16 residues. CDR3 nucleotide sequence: TGTGCCAGCACCTGGGGAGCGGATCGGTACACAGATACGCAGTATTTT. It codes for CASTWGADRYTDTQYF.

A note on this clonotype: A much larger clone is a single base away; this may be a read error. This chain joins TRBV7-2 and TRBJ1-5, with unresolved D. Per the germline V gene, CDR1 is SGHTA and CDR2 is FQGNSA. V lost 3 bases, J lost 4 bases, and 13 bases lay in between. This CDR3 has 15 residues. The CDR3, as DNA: TGTACCAGCAGCTTCGGGCCGCTAATGAATCAGCCCCAGCATTTT. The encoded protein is CTSSFGPLMNQPQHF.

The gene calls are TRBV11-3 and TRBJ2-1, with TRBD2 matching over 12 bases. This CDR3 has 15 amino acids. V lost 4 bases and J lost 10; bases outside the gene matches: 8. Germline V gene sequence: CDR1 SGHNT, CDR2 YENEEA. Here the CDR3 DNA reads TGTGCCAGCAGCTCGCGGACTAGCGGGGTCGGGGAGCAGTTCTTC. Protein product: CASSSRTSGVGEQFF.

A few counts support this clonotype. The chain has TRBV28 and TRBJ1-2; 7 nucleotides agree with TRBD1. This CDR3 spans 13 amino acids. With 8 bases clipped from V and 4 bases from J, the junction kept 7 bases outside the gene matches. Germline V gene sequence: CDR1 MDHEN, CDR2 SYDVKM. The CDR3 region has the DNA TGTGCCAGCGGAAAGGGGGCGATCTATGGCTACACCTTC. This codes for CASGKGAIYGYTF.

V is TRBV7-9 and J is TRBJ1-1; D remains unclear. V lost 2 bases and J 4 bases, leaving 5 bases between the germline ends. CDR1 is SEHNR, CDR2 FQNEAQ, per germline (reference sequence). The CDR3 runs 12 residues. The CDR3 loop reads CASSLSSTEAFF. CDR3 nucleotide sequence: TGTGCCAGCAGCTTATCCTCCACTGAAGCTTTCTTT.

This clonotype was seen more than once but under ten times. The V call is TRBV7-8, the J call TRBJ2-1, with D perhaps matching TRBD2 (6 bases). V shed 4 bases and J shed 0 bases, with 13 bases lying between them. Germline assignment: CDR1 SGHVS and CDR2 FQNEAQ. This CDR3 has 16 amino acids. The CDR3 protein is CASSSPGGVSYNEQFF. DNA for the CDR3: TGTGCCAGCAGCTCCCCGGGCGGGGTCTCCTACAATGAGCAGTTCTTC. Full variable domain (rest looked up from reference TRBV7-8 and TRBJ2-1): GAGVSQSPRYKVAKRGQDVALRCDPISGHVSLFWYQQALGQGPEFLTYFQNEAQLDKSGLPSDRFFAERPEGSVSTLKIQRTQQEDSAVYLCASSSPGGVSYNEQFFGPGTRLTVL.

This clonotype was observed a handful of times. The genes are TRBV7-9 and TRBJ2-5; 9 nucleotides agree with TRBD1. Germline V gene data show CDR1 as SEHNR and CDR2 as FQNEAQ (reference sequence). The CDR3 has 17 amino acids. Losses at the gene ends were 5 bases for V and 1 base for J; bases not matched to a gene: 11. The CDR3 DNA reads TGTGCCAGCAGCCCTCCCGACAGGGGGTGGCTCCAAGAGACCCAGTACTTC. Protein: CASSPPDRGWLQETQYF.

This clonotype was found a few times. DNA for the CDR3: TGTGCCAGCAGCCCAGGAGGGGACCTCTATGGCTACACCTTC. Its translation is CASSPGGDLYGYTF. The chain has TRBV7-9 and TRBJ1-2; D is possibly TRBD1 (5 bases). The V gene lost 5 bases and the J gene lost 4 bases, with 14 bases spanning the gap. The CDR3 length is 14 residues. Germline V CDR1 and CDR2: SEHNR, FQNEAQ (reference sequence).

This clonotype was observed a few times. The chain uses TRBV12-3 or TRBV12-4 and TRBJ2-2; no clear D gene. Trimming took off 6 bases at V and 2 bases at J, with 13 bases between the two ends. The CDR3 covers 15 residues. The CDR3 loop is CASSPAQPNTGELFF. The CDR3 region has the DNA TGTGCCAGCAGCCCCGCACAGCCTAACACCGGGGAGCTGTTTTTT.

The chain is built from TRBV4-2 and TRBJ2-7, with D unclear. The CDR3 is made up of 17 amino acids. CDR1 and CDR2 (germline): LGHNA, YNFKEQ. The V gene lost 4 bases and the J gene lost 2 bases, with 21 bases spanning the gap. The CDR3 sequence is CASSPSQERYVTYEQYF. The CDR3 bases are TGTGCCAGCAGCCCTTCCCAGGAGAGATACGTTACCTACGAGCAGTACTTC.

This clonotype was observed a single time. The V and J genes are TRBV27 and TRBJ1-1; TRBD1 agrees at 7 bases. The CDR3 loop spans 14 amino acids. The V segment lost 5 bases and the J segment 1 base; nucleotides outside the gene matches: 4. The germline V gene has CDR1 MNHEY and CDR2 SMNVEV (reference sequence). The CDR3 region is CASSGGQSNTEAFF. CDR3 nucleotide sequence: TGTGCCAGCAGTGGGGGACAGTCGAACACTGAAGCTTTCTTT.

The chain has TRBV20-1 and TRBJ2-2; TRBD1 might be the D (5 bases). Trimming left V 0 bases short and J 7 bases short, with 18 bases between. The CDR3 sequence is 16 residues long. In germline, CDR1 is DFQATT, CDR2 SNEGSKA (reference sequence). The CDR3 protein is CSARDLAGMEIGELFF. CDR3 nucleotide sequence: TGCAGTGCTAGAGATTTGGCAGGGATGGAAATCGGGGAGCTGTTTTTT.

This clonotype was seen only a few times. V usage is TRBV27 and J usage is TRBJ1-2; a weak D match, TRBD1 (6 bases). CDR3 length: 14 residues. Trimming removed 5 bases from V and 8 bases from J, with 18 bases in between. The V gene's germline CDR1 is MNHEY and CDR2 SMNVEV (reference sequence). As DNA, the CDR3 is TGTGCCAGCAGTCCACCTGACAGGTTCAGCGGCTACACCTTC. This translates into CASSPPDRFSGYTF.

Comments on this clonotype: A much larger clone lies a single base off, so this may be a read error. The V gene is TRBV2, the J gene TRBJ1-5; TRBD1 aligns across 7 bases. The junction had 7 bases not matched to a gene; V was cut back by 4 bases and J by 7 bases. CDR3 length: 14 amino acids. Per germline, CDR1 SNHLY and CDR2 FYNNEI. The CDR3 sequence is CASSVGKGAQPQHF. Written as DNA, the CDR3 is TGTGCCAGCAGTGTGGGGAAGGGGGCCCAGCCCCAGCATTTT. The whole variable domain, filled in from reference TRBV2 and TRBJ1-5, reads EPEVTQTPSHQVTQMGQEVILRCVPISNHLYFYWYRQILGQKVEFLVSFYNNEISEKSEIFDDQFSVERPDGSNFTLKIRSTKLEDSAMYFCASSVGKGAQPQHFGDGTRLSIL.

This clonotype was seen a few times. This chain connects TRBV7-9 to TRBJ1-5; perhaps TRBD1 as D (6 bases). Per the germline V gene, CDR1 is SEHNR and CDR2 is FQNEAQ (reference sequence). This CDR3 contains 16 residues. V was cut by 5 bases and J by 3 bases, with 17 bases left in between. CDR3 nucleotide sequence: TGTGCCAGCAGCCACCCCATGTGGGGGCACAATCAGCCCCAGCATTTT. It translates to CASSHPMWGHNQPQHF.

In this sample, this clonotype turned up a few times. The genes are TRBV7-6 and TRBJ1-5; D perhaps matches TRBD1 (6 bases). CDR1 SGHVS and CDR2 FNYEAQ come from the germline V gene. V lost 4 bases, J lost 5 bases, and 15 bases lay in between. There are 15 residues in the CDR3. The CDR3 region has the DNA TGTGCCAGCAGCTCTTCGGACAGCAGCGATCAGCCCCAGCATTTT. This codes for CASSSSDSSDQPQHF.

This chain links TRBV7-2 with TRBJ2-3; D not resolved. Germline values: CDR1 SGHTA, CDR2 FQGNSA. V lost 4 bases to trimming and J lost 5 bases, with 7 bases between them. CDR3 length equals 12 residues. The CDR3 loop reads CASSSSGDTQYF. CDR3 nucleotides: TGTGCCAGCAGCTCCTCTGGAGATACGCAGTATTTT.

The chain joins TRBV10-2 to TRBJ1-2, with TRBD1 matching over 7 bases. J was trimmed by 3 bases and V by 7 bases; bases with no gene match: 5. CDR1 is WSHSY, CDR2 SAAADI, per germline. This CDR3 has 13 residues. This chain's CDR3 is CASNEGQHYGYTF. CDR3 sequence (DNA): TGCGCCAGCAACGAGGGACAGCACTATGGCTACACCTTC.

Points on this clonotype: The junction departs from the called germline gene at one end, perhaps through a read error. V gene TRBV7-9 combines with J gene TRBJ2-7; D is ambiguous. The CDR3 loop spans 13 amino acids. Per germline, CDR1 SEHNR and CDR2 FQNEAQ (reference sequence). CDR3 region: CATSFHTSYEQYF. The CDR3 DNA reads TGTGCCACCAGCTTCCATACTTCCTACGAGCAGTACTTC.